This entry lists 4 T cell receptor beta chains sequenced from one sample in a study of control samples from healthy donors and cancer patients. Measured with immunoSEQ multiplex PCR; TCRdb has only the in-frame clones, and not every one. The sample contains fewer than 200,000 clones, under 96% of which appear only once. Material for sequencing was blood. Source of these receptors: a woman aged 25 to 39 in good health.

The CDR3 DNA sequence: TGTGCCAGTAGTAGACTCAACTATGGCTACACCTTC. Translating gives CASSRLNYGYTF. The V and J genes are TRBV19 and TRBJ1-2; D unclear. This CDR3 spans 12 amino acids. Trimming removed 4 bases from V and 2 bases from J, with 5 bases in between. Germline V gives CDR1 LNHDA, CDR2 SQIVND (reference sequence). Complete variable domain (other parts from reference TRBV19 and TRBJ1-2): DGGITQSPKYLFRKEGQNVTLSCEQNLNHDAMYWYRQDPGQGLRLIYYSQIVNDFQKGDIAEGYSVSREKKESFPLTVTSAQKNPTAFYLCASSRLNYGYTFGSGTRLTVV.

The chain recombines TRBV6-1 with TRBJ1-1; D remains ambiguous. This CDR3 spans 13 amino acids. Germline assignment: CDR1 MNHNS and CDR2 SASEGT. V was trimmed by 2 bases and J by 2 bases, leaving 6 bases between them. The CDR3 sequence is CASSETENTEAFF. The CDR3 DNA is TGTGCCAGCAGTGAAACAGAAAACACTGAAGCTTTCTTT.

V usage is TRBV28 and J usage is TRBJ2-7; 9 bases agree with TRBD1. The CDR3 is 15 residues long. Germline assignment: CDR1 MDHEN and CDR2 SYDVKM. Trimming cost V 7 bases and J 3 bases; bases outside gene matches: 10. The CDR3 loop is CASINSGTGYYEQYF. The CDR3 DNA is TGTGCCAGCATTAATTCGGGGACAGGGTACTACGAGCAGTACTTC.

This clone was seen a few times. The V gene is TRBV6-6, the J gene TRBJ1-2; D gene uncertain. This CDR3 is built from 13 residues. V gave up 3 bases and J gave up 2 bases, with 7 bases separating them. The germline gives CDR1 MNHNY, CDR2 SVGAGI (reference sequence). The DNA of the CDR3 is TGTGCCAGCAGTTATGTAGGGAACTATGGCTACACCTTC. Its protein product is CASSYVGNYGYTF.